A single sample is the source of the 10 T cell receptor beta chains below, sequenced in a study of blood T cell repertoires in COVID-19. This table comes from immunoSEQ multiplex PCR, and its TCRdb copy is limited to in-frame clones, with some not included. The sample yields around 300,000 clones, more than 75% seen once. Source material: PBMCs or T cells enriched from blood (not recorded which). The receptors were sampled from a woman between 55 and 75 years old in a cohort exposed to, infected with or recovered from COVID-19 (not recorded which).

This clone appeared a single time. The chain carries TRBV27 and TRBJ2-3; 7 positions agree with TRBD2. This CDR3 region has 13 residues. CDR1 and CDR2 from the germline V gene are MNHEY and SMNVEV (reference sequence). V was clipped by 8 bases and J by 6 bases; unmatched bases: 8. The CDR3 DNA follows: TGTGCCAGCGGGGGAGGGCGAGGGGATACGCAGTATTTT. This translates into CASGGGRGDTQYF.

This chain links TRBV28 with TRBJ2-1; 13 nucleotides match TRBD2. CDR1 and CDR2 (germline): MDHEN, SYDVKM. This CDR3 region has 17 residues. V was pared by 5 bases and J by 5 bases, with 9 bases of the junction left unmatched. The CDR3 is CASSRTSGSPGDNEQFF. The CDR3 DNA sequence: TGTGCCAGCAGTCGGACTAGCGGGAGCCCCGGGGACAATGAGCAGTTCTTC.

The chain couples TRBV29-1 to TRBJ2-1; perhaps TRBD2 as D (5 bases). Between the trimmed V and J ends, which lost 6 bases and 2 bases, there was a span of 8 bases. Germline CDR1 reads SQVTM; CDR2 reads ANQGSEA. The CDR3 is made up of 12 amino acids. The chain's CDR3 is CSVKRTYNEQFF. The CDR3 coding sequence is TGCAGCGTCAAGCGGACCTACAATGAGCAGTTCTTC.

The chain recombines TRBV29-1 with TRBJ2-1; 16 nucleotides agree with TRBD2. The CDR3 totals 16 residues. The V gene end was trimmed by 6 bases and the J gene end by 7 bases; junction bases not matched to a gene: 9. Germline-derived CDR1 and CDR2 are SQVTM and ANQGSEA. This CDR3 is CSVPGLAGGPGNEQFF. CDR3 in DNA: TGCAGCGTCCCGGGACTAGCGGGAGGGCCAGGGAATGAGCAGTTCTTC.

The V gene is TRBV6-5, the J gene TRBJ2-7; 10 nucleotides align to TRBD1. Losses at the gene ends were 6 bases for V and 4 bases for J; bases not matched to a gene: 3. Germline V gene lookup returns CDR1 MNHEY and CDR2 SVGAGI. This CDR3 has 13 amino acids. The CDR3 reads CASSDRGRYEQYF. The CDR3, as DNA: TGTGCCAGCAGCGACAGGGGGCGTTACGAGCAGTACTTC.

CDR3: CASSLQTSGYEQYF. The DNA for the CDR3 is TGCGCCAGCAGCCTCCAGACTAGCGGCTACGAGCAGTACTTC. The V and J genes are TRBV5-1 and TRBJ2-7, with 9 nucleotides matching TRBD2. This CDR3 is 14 amino acids long. V was pared by 4 bases and J by 3 bases, with 5 bases of the junction left unmatched. Germline CDR1 reads SGHRS; CDR2 reads YFSETQ.

This clone was picked up a small number of times. The rearrangement uses TRBV6-2 or TRBV6-3 and TRBJ2-7, with TRBD1 identical over 11 bases. CDR1 and CDR2 from the germline V gene are MNHEY and SVGEGT. The CDR3 length is 16 residues. Trimming cost V 5 bases and J 4 bases; bases outside gene matches: 10. The CDR3 nucleotides read TGTGCCAGCAGTCACGTTCCGGGACAGGGGGTGTACGAGCAGTACTTC. Translation gives CASSHVPGQGVYEQYF.

This chain links TRBV6-4 with TRBJ2-2, with a tentative D call TRBD1 (6 bases). Germline loops: CDR1 MRHNA, CDR2 SNTAGT. Deletions cut 6 bases from V and 7 bases from J, with 15 bases between. The CDR3 runs to 14 residues. The CDR3 region is CASRAQGKNGELFF. CDR3 DNA: TGTGCCAGCAGGGCTCAGGGGAAGAACGGGGAGCTGTTTTTT.

The V gene is TRBV12-3 or TRBV12-4, the J gene TRBJ2-7; TRBD1 is a possible D gene (6 bases). CDR3 length: 13 amino acids. Trimming stripped 2 bases from V and 3 bases from J, with 8 bases between. CDR3 coding DNA: TGTGCCAGCAGTTTATCAGGGGTCTACGAGCAGTACTTC. As protein: CASSLSGVYEQYF.

The gene calls are TRBV7-2 and TRBJ2-3; TRBD2 might be the D (6 bases). V lost 5 bases, J lost 1 base, and 16 bases lay in between. Germline CDR1 SGHTA, CDR2 FQGNSA. The length of the CDR3 is 16 residues. DNA of the CDR3: TGTGCCAGCAGCCCCCGGGCTAGCGCCCGCACAGATACGCAGTATTTT. It translates to CASSPRASARTDTQYF. The full variable domain, completed using reference TRBV7-2 and TRBJ2-3, is GAGVSQSPSNKVTEKGKDVELRCDPISGHTALYWYRQSLGQGLEFLIYFQGNSAPDKSGLPSDRFSAERTGGSVSTLTIQRTQQEDSAVYLCASSPRASARTDTQYFGPGTRLTVL.